This T cell receptor (beta chain) was recorded in a study of metastatic and nonmetastatic thyroid tumors. None of the patients had undergone any treatment ahead of thyroid surgery. TCRdb re-analyzed the PCR reads through MiXCR. The sample has under 25,000 clones, 27% seen once; the top ten hold over 6%. The CDR3 length is 13 residues. The V end was cut by 5 bases, the J end by 5 bases, with 12 bases between. The germline V gene encodes CDR1 MNHEY and CDR2 SMNVEV (reference sequence). Sequenced: blood. This TCR came from a female donor with papillary thyroid cancer or a benign thyroid nodule (not recorded which). Some clones in this sample may be carry-over from other donors' samples. The V call is TRBV27, the J call TRBJ1-1; D call uncertain. The CDR3 DNA follows: TGTGCCAGCAGTCTCGCCCACGGGACTGAAGCTTTCTTT. The encoded protein is CASSLAHGTEAFF.